What follows describes a single T cell receptor (beta chain). The V and J ends lost 7 bases and 4 bases respectively, with 14 bases between them. The CDR3 sequence is 13 residues long. CDR1 SGHTS and CDR2 YDEGEE come from the germline V gene. TCRdb keeps only in-frame clones here, not all; method: immunoSEQ multiplex PCR. The repertoire holds over 200,000 clones, 90% seen once, with 0.3% to 0.4% in the top ten. The source of the sample is a study of cytomegalovirus exposure and HLA in healthy donors. V and J are TRBV5-8 and TRBJ1-2; unclear D gene. This clonotype was sampled from a woman between 18 and 29 years old in good health and CMV-seronegative. Sequenced sample: PBMCs. CDR3 amino acids: CASQKTSGYGYTF. The CDR3 nucleotides are TGTGCCAGCCAAAAAACTTCGGGCTATGGCTACACCTTC.